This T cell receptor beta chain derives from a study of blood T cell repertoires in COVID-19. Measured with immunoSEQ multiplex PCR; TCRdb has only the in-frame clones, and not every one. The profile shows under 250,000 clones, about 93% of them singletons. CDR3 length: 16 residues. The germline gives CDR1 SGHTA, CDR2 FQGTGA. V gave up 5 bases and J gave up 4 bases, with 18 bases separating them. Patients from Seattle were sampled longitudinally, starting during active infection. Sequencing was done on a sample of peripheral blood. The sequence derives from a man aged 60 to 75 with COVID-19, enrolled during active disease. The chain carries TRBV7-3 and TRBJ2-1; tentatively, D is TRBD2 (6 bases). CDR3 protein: CASSAKPGLLYNEQFF. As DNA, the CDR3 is TGTGCCAGCAGCGCGAAACCGGGACTCCTTTACAATGAGCAGTTCTTC.